The present TCR beta chain was sequenced within a study of PD-1 blockade in classical Hodgkin lymphoma (dated by TCRdb to between 2020 and 2021). Broadly, across the study: Nivolumab dosing was 3 mg/kg intravenously every 2 weeks, continuing until either disease progression or unacceptable toxicity. To define a peripheral blood immune signature of response to PD-1 blockade in classical Hodgkin lymphoma, the study combined TCR beta sequencing with CyTOF.

Genomic DNA was extracted with the Qiagen DNeasy kit from unsorted PBMCs and from negatively selected CD4+ and CD8+ fractions. Amplification of TCR beta CDR3 regions was done by immunoSEQ multiplex PCR with primers that anneal to V and J segments. A synthetic immune receptor repertoire was used to minimize amplification bias, and any remaining bias was removed computationally after sequencing. The paper's processing steps were these. Custom Python scripts were used to quantify repertoire diversity as the Shannon entropy index. The unsorted, CD4+ and CD8+ repertoires were each analyzed separately, with the exception of combined analyses, where CD4+ and CD8+ sequences were merged in silico. Clonal expansion was defined as at least a 2-fold frequency increase after treatment relative to C1D1, with a pseudocount of 0.5 for undetected baseline clones. Clones with 0 or 1 copy at C1D1 were classified as singleton clones, and clones with 2 or more copies were classified as non-singleton clones. Clones expanded in unsorted samples were assigned a CD4+, CD8+ or unknown annotation through matching of protein sequences in sorted samples from the same patient. Wilcoxon tests on paired samples were used to test diversity changes from C1D1 to C4D1. The immuneACCESS repertoire file appears here via TCRdb, limited to in-frame rearrangements. These files lack a portion of the clones; in checked studies, under half of the deficit traces to unresolved V genes, and the cause of the others is not known. D and trimming were read from the DNA, whereas the V and J calls and clone size are those reported in that table. This sample holds 45,000 to 60,000 clones; 70% to 80% were observed only once. The ten top clones hold around 20% of the sample.

Beyond this particular receptor, the publication reports: Patients starting nivolumab less than 1 year after ASCT had lower diversity and were excluded from later analyses to avoid confounding by immune reconstitution. A significant rise by C4D1 was seen in CD4+ but not CD8+ TCR diversity (p=0.0027 vs p=0.16), with the rise being most apparent in complete responders (p=0.02). The study was restricted to a single clinical trial cohort, and the causes of repertoire differences, possibly disease activity or prior therapy, were left undefined. Newly diagnosed patients were reported to have lower baseline TCR diversity than healthy donors, and relapsed/refractory patients were reported to have lower baseline TCR diversity still. Trial patients with a complete response had baseline diversity similar to that of newly diagnosed patients, while partial responders and progressors had significantly lower diversity.

Details on this clone: No cognate antigen has been identified for it. No per-base quality is available; no much larger clone lies one base away.

From the germline V gene (reference sequence), CDR1 is LNHDA and CDR2 is SQIVND. The CDR3 goes from the cysteine to the phenylalanine over 13 residues. Only the CDR3 portion is preserved as DNA: 39 bases, with reading frame beginning at the first base. The V and J ends are trimmed by 8 bases and 7 bases, leaving 17 bases between them. What this sample's time point label stands for: cycle 4 day 1 (C4D1), after less than 7 weeks of nivolumab. Relapse after autologous stem cell transplantation had occurred in all trial patients, and cohorts A, B and C were distinguished by prior brentuximab vedotin exposure. The trial cohort included 55 to 60 patients with relapsed/refractory classical Hodgkin lymphoma, and each patient had a best overall response of complete response, partial response or progressive disease. Single-agent nivolumab was administered to trial patients in the multi-cohort phase II CheckMate 205 trial. Best overall response was determined by an independent review committee according to the 2007 International Working Group response criteria. Trial PBMCs were collected immediately before nivolumab initiation (C1D1) and during therapy at cycle 2 day 1 and cycle 4 day 1. Peripheral blood was collected in 8 mL Vacutainer Cell Preparation Tubes, from which PBMCs were isolated by centrifugation and then cryopreserved.

The sequence was obtained from a human donor with classical Hodgkin lymphoma. The chain uses TRBV19 and TRBJ2-5; the D call is tentative, TRBD1 or TRBD2, as each matches 6 bases. The sequenced sample was peripheral blood mononuclear cells (PBMCs), obtained before the fourth cycle of nivolumab. DNA sequence: TGTGCCAGTGGGCTGAGGGGGGATGGGACCCAGTACTTC. The encoded protein is CASGLRGDGTQYF.